What follows is one TCR beta chain and its context. Only in-frame clones appear in the TCRdb table, and some are missing; sequencing was by immunoSEQ multiplex PCR. Here the sample spans 130,000 to 150,000 clones, about four fifths being singletons. The source of the sample is a study of blood T cell repertoires in COVID-19. The CDR3 is 13 residues long. This chain uses TRBV21-1 with TRBJ2-3; the DNA was not compared with TRBD1, the D call given in the table. TRBV21-1 represents a pseudogene. The clonotype originates from a woman of 80 years or more with acute or convalescent COVID-19. Material: peripheral blood. The CDR3 loop is CASPGPRTRSRYF. CDR3 DNA sequence: TGTGCCAGCCCTGGTCCCCGGACACGGTCCCGGTATTTT.